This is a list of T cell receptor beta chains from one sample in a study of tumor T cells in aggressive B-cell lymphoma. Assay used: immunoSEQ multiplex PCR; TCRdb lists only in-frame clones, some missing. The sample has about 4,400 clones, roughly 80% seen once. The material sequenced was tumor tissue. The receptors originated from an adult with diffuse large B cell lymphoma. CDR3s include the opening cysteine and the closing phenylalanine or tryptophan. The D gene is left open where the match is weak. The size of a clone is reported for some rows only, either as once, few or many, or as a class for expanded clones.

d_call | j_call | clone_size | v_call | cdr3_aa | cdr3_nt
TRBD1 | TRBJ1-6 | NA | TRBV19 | CASSPMGTGGLRTLHF | TGTGCCAGTAGTCCAATGGGGACAGGGGGCCTCCGGACCCTCCACTTT
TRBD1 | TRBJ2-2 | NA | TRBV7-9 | CASSPPGQLNTGELFF | TGTGCCAGCAGCCCGCCGGGACAGCTGAACACCGGGGAGCTGTTTTTT
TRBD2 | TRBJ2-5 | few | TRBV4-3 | CASSQGLAVQETQYF | TGCGCCAGCAGCCAAGGACTAGCGGTCCAAGAGACCCAGTACTTC
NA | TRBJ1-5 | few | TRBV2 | CASSEGIQGASPQHF | TGTGCCAGCAGTGAAGGAATACAGGGAGCTTCACCCCAGCATTTT
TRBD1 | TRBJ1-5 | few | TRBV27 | CASSARQGPNQPQHF | TGTGCCAGCAGTGCCCGACAGGGCCCCAATCAGCCCCAGCATTTT
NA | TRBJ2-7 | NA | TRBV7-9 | CASSQGGGRRYEQYF | TGTGCCAGCAGCCAGGGGGGAGGTCGGCGCTACGAGCAGTACTTC
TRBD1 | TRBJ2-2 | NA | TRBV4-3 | CASSQRSGTGATGELFF | TGCGCCAGCAGCCAGAGAAGTGGGACAGGGGCCACCGGGGAGCTGTTTTTT
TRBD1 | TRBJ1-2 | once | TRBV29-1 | CSVGDRVGNGYTF | TGCAGCGTTGGGGACAGGGTCGGCAATGGCTACACCTTC
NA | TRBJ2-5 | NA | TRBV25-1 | CASSELGRGQETQYF | TGTGCCAGCAGTGAATTGGGCAGGGGACAAGAGACCCAGTACTTC
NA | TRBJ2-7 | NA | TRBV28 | CASSLTGTYEQYF | TGTGCCAGCAGTTTGACAGGTACCTACGAGCAGTACTTC
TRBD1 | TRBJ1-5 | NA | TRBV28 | CASSLGGQGEQPQHF | TGTGCCAGCAGTTTAGGGGGACAGGGTGAACAGCCCCAGCATTTT
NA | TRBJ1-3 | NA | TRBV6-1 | CASSGQLSGNTIYF | TGTGCCAGCAGTGGACAGCTGTCTGGAAACACCATATATTTT
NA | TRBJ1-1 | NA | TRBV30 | CALSQLTVGTEAFF | TGTGCCTTATCTCAACTGACAGTTGGCACTGAAGCTTTCTTT
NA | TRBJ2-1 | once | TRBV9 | CASSVALAGYNEQFF | TGTGCCAGCAGCGTAGCACTAGCCGGTTACAATGAGCAGTTCTTC
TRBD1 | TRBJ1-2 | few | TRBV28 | CASSSPGTGKGGYTF | TGTGCCAGCAGTTCTCCCGGGACAGGGAAAGGAGGCTACACCTTC
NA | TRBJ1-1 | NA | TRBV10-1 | CASSERSAGTEAFF | TGCGCCAGCAGTGAAAGATCGGCGGGCACTGAAGCTTTCTTT